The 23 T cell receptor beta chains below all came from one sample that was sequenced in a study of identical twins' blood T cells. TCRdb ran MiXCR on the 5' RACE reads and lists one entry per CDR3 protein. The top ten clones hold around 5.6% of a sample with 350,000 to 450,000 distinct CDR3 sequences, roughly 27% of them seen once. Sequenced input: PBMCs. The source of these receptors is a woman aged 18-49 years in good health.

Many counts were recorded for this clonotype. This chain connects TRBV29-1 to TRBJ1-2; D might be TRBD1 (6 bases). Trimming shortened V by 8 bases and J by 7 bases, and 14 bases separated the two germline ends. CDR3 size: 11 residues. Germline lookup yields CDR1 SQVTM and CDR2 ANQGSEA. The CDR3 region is CSSVGALGYTF. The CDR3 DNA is TGCAGCTCTGTGGGGGCCCTTGGCTACACCTTC.

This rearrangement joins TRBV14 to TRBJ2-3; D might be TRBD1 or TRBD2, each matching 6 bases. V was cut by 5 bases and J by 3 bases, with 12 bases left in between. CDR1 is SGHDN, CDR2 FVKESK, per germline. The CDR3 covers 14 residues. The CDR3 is CASSVRGQTDTQYF. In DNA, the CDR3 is TGTGCCAGCAGCGTCCGGGGGCAGACAGATACGCAGTATTTT.

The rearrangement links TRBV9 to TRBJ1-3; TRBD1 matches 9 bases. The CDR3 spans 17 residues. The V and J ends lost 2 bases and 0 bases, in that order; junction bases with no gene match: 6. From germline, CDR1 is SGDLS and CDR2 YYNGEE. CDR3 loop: CASSVTTGGFSGNTIYF. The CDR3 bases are TGTGCCAGCAGCGTCACGACAGGGGGATTCTCTGGAAACACCATATATTTT.

The CDR3 coding sequence is TGTGCCAGCAGCTTCAGAGAGCGCTATGGCTACACCTTC. It is translated as CASSFRERYGYTF. The chain recombines TRBV5-6 with TRBJ1-2; D remains unclear. Germline V gene sequence: CDR1 SGHDT, CDR2 YYEEEE. CDR3 length: 13 amino acids. V was cut by 2 bases and J by 4 bases, with 9 bases left in between.

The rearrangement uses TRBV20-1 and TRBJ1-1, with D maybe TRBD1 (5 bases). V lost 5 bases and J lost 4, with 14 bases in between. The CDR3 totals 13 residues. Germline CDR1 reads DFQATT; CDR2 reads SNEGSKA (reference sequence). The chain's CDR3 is CSAVRGVGTEAFF. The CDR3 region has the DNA TGCAGTGCTGTGCGGGGGGTAGGCACTGAAGCTTTCTTT.

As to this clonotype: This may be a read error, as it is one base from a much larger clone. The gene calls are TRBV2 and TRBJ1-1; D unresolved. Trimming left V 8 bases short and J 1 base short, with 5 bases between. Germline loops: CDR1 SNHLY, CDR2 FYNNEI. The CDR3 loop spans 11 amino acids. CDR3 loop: CASYTNTEAFF. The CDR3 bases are TGTGCCAGCTACACGAACACTGAAGCTTTCTTT.

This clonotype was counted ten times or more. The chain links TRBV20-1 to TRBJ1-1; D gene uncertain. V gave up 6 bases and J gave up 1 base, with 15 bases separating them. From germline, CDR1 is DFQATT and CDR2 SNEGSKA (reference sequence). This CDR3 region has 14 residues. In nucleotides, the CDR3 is TGCAGTGCCGAAACCGACACTTCGAACACTGAAGCTTTCTTT. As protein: CSAETDTSNTEAFF.

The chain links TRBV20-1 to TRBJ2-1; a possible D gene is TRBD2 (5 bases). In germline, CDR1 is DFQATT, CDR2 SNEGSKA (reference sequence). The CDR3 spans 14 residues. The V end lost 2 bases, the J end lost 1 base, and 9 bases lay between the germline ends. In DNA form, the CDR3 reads TGCAGTGCTAGAACTAGTATGTCCTACAATGAGCAGTTCTTC. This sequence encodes CSARTSMSYNEQFF.

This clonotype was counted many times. The CDR3 loop reads CACKVGVFGYTF. The DNA for the CDR3 is TGTGCCTGCAAAGTTGGGGTTTTTGGCTACACCTTC. The chain recombines TRBV6-1 with TRBJ1-2, with D uncertain. V lost 11 bases to trimming and J lost 7 bases, with 17 bases between them. The CDR3 is 12 residues long. Germline lookup yields CDR1 MNHNS and CDR2 SASEGT.

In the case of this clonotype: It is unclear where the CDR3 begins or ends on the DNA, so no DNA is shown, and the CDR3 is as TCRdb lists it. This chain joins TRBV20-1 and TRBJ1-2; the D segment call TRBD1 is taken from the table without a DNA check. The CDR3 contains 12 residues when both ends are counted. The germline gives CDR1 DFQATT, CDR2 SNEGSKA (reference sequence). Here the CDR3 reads CSAQGANYGCTF.

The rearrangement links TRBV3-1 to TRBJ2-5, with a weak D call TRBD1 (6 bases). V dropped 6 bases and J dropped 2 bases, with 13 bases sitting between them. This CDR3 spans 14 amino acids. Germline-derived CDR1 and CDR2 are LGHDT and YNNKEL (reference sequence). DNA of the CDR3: TGTGCCAGCAGAGAAGACAGGTTACAAGAGACCCAGTACTTC. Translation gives CASREDRLQETQYF.

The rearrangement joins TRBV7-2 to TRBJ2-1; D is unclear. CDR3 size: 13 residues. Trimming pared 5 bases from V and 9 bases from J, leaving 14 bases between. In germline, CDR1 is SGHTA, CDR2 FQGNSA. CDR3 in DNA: TGTGCCAGCAGCCCGAGTCCAGAATTTGAGCAGTTCTTC. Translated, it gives CASSPSPEFEQFF.

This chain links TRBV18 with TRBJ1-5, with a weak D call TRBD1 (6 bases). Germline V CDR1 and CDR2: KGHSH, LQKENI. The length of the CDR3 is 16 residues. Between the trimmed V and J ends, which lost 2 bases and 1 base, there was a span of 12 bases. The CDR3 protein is CASSPNLGHSNQPQHF. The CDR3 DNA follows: TGTGCCAGCTCACCAAACTTGGGACACAGCAATCAGCCCCAGCATTTT.

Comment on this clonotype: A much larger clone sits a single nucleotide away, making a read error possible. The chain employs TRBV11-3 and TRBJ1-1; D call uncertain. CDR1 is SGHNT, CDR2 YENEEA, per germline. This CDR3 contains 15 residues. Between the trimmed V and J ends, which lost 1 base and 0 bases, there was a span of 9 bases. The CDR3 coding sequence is TGTGCCAGCAGCTTAGGACGCAACATGAACACTGAAGCTTTCTTT. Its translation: CASSLGRNMNTEAFF.

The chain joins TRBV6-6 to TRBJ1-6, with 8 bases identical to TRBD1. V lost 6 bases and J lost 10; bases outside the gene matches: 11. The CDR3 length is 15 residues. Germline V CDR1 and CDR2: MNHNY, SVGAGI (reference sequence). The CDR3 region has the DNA TGTGCCAGCAGCGGGTCACAGGGGGACGGGTCACCCCTCCACTTT. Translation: CASSGSQGDGSPLHF.

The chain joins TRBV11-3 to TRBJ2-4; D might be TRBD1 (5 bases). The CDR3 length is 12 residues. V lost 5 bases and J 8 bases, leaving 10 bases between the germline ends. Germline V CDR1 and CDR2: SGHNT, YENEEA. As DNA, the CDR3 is TGTGCCAGCAGCCGGACACGTTACATTCAGTACTTC. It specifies CASSRTRYIQYF. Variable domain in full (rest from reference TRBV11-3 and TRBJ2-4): EAGVVQSPRYKIIEKKQPVAFWCNPISGHNTLYWYLQNLGQGPELLIRYENEEAVDDSQLPKDRFSAERLKGVDSTLKIQPAELGDSAVYLCASSRTRYIQYFGAGTRLSVL.

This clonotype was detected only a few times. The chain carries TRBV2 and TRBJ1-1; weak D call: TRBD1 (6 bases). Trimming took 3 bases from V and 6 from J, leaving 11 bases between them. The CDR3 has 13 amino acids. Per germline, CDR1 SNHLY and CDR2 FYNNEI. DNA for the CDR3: TGTGCCAGCAGTGAGTACAGGGCCCCTGAAGCTTTCTTT. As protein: CASSEYRAPEAFF.

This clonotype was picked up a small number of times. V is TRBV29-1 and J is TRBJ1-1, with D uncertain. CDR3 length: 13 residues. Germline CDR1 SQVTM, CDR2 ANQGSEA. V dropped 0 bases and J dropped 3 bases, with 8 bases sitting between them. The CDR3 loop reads CSVEDGRHTEAFF. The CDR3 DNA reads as TGCAGCGTTGAAGATGGTCGACACACTGAAGCTTTCTTT.

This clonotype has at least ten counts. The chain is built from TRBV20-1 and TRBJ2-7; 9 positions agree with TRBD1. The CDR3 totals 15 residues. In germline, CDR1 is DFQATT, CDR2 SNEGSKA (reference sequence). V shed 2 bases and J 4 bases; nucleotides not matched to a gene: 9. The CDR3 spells CSARTGQGNFYEQYF. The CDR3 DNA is TGCAGTGCTAGAACCGGACAGGGGAATTTTTACGAGCAGTACTTC.

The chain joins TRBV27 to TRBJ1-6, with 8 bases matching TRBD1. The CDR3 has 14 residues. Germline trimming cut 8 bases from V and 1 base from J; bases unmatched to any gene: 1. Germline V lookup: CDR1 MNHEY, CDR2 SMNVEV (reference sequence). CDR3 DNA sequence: TGTGCCAGCTGGACAGGGTCCTATAATTCACCCCTCCACTTT. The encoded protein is CASWTGSYNSPLHF.

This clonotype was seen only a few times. Here the CDR3 reads CSASSPGGYQPQHF. In DNA form, the CDR3 reads TGCAGTGCTAGTTCTCCAGGGGGGTATCAGCCCCAGCATTTT. The rearrangement joins TRBV20-1 to TRBJ1-5, with 7 bases aligning to TRBD1. Germline loops: CDR1 DFQATT, CDR2 SNEGSKA (reference sequence). The CDR3 has 14 amino acids. Trimming took 3 bases from V and 5 from J; bases not matched to a gene: 7.

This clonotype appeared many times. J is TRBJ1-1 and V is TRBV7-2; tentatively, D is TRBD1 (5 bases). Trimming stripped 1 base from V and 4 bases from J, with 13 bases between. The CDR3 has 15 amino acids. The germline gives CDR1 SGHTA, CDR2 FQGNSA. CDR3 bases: TGTGCCAGCAGCTTAGTTACCGGGGGGGGCACTGAAGCTTTCTTT. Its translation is CASSLVTGGGTEAFF.

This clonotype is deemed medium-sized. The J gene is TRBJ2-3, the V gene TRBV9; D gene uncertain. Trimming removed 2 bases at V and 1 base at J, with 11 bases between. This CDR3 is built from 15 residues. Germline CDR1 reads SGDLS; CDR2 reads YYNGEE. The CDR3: CASSVEPGRTDTQYF. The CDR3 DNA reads TGTGCCAGCAGCGTGGAACCGGGTCGCACAGATACGCAGTATTTT.